The T cell receptor beta chain described here comes from a study of spatial heterogeneity in lung cancer. All TCR cDNA molecules were individually tagged with a unique molecular identifier. From the 5' RACE reads, TCRdb called clonotypes with MiXCR, one entry per CDR3 protein. Of roughly 17,000 distinct CDR3 sequences listed, roughly 5.7% are singletons. The time point was: sample taken at primary tumor resection. Whole RNA obtained from tumor, nontumor lung or frozen PBMC underwent sequencing without sorting. Study-wide points: It was found that expanded intratumoral alpha and beta TCR counts tracked tumor mutation counts. Of tumor T cells, an estimated coverage of approximately 7.2% was reached for alpha chains and approximately 14% for beta chains. Ubiquitous expanded TCR counts tracked ubiquitous nonsynonymous mutations, and regional counts tracked regional ones.

Regarding this clonotype: The antigen remains undetermined.

The sequences come from lung tumor tissue, collected at surgery. This sequence originates from a male donor with early-stage non-small cell lung cancer.

DNA of the CDR3: TGCAGTGCTAGAGGCACTAGCAACAATGAGCAGTTCTTC. Residues: CSARGTSNNEQFF. The V gene is TRBV20-1, the J gene TRBJ2-1; tentative D call: TRBD2 (6 bases). The CDR3 runs 13 residues. The V end was cut by 1 base, the J end by 5 bases, with 9 bases between. In germline, CDR1 is DFQATT, CDR2 SNEGSKA (reference sequence).